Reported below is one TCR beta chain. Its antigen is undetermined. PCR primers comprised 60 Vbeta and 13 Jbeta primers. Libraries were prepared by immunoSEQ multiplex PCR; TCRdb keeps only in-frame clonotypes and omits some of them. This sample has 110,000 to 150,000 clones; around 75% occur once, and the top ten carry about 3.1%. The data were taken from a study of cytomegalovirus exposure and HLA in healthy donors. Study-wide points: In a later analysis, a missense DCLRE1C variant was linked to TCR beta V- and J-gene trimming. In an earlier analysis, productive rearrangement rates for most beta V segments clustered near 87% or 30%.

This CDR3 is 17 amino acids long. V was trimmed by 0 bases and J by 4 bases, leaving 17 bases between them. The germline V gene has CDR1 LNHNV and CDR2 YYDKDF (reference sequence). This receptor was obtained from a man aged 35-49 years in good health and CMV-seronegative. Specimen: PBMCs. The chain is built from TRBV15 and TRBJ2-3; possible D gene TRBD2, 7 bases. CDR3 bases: TGTGCCACCAGCAGAGAGCGGGCGGGGGCGTGGGCAGATACGCAGTATTTT. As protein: CATSRERAGAWADTQYF.